A single T cell receptor beta chain is shown here with its context. The target antigen is unknown. This entry belongs to a study of human thymus T cells. Overall study findings and caveats: Biased V and J segment usage appeared in thymus and peripheral blood.

Some clones are missing from TCRdb's copy, which holds only in-frame ones; the method was immunoSEQ multiplex PCR. The sample comprises tens of thousands of clones, approximately 95% of which are singletons, and nearly 6% rests with the top ten. Genomic DNA was extracted from every available blood leukocyte. This receptor was identified in a boy younger than two with a congenital heart defect but otherwise immunologically healthy. The specimen sequenced was blood.

As DNA, the CDR3 is TGTGCCAGCACCCCAGGTGGGACAGGATCCTACGAGCAGTACTTC. Translating gives CASTPGGTGSYEQYF. This sequence joins TRBV6-5 and TRBJ2-7, with 8 positions matching TRBD1. In germline, CDR1 is MNHEY, CDR2 SVGAGI. The CDR3 consists of 15 residues. Trimming at V came to 7 bases and at J to 1 base, leaving 9 bases not matched to a gene.